One and the same sample provided the 18 T cell receptor beta chains below, sequenced in a study of PD-L1 blockade in urothelial cancer. TCRdb's copy holds only in-frame clones and misses some; the assay was immunoSEQ multiplex PCR. This repertoire shows approximately 71,000 clones, roughly 84% found once; its top ten account for 9% to 9.5%. The time point here: pretreatment peripheral blood. The material was PBMCs, obtained around atezolizumab (anti-PD-L1) treatment. The receptor source for this set is a woman aged 70-85 years with urothelial cancer.

The rearrangement links TRBV4-3 to TRBJ2-3; the D is unclear. The germline V and J ends were trimmed by 4 bases and 0 bases, with 8 bases remaining between them. This CDR3 contains 14 residues. Germline V gene data show CDR1 as LGHNA and CDR2 as YSLEER. CDR3 loop: CASSPRSSTDTQYF. CDR3 nucleotides: TGCGCCAGCAGCCCCCGAAGCAGCACAGATACGCAGTATTTT.

The gene calls are TRBV5-6 and TRBJ2-7; D possibly corresponds to TRBD2 (6 bases). Germline CDR1 SGHDT, CDR2 YYEEEE. The CDR3 is 15 residues long. V was shortened by 0 bases and J by 0 bases, with 10 bases between the two germline ends. The CDR3 nucleotides are TGTGCCAGCAGCTTGGGGGGGGTAAACTCCTACGAGCAGTACTTC. Translated, it gives CASSLGGVNSYEQYF.

The gene calls are TRBV30 and TRBJ1-5, with TRBD1 as a possible D gene (5 bases). Trimming removed 0 bases from V and 2 bases from J, with 20 bases in between. Germline V lookup: CDR1 GTSNPN, CDR2 SVGIG (reference sequence). CDR3 size: 18 residues. The CDR3 loop is CAWSVYHGGSFGNQPQHF. CDR3 DNA: TGTGCCTGGAGTGTATATCATGGGGGGTCCTTTGGCAATCAGCCCCAGCATTTT. Based on the CDR3 plus reference TRBV30 and TRBJ1-5, the full variable domain is SQTIHQWPATLVQPVGSPLSLECTVEGTSNPNLYWYRQAAGRGLQLLFYSVGIGQISSEVPQNLSASRPQDRQFILSSKKLLLSDSGFYLCAWSVYHGGSFGNQPQHFGDGTRLSIL.

The chain couples TRBV5-8 to TRBJ1-1; D unresolved. The CDR3 totals 12 residues. Looked up from germline, CDR1 is SGHTS and CDR2 is YDEGEE. The V end was cut by 4 bases, the J end by 2 bases, with 6 bases between. In nucleotides, the CDR3 is TGTGCCAGCAGCCCTTTAAACACTGAAGCTTTCTTT. Amino acid sequence: CASSPLNTEAFF.

The chain links TRBV6-1 to TRBJ1-3; D is undetermined. The CDR3 loop spans 16 amino acids. Between the trimmed V and J ends, which lost 1 base and 0 bases, there was a span of 10 bases. Germline CDR1 reads MNHNS; CDR2 reads SASEGT. The CDR3 here is CASSEGEVSSGNTIYF. CDR3 DNA: TGTGCCAGCAGTGAAGGGGAGGTCAGCTCTGGAAACACCATATATTTT.

The sample holds one count of this clone. The CDR3 loop is CASSQSRGGMRNTIYF. The CDR3 DNA reads TGTGCCAGCAGCCAGAGTCGCGGGGGCATGAGAAACACCATATATTTT. This chain uses TRBV6-6 with TRBJ1-3; the D gene is possibly TRBD1 (6 bases). There are 16 residues in the CDR3. V shed 6 bases and J shed 5 bases, with 20 bases lying between them. Germline lookup yields CDR1 MNHNY and CDR2 SVGAGI (reference sequence).

V is TRBV6-5 and J is TRBJ1-3; TRBD1 aligns across 8 bases. J gave up 2 bases and V 5 bases, and 5 bases lay outside the gene matches. The CDR3 runs 15 residues. Germline values: CDR1 MNHEY, CDR2 SVGAGI. The CDR3 spells CASSGQGRTGNTIYF. The CDR3 nucleotides are TGTGCCAGCAGTGGACAGGGACGGACTGGAAACACCATATATTTT.

A remark on this clone: The sample has other DNA sequences that encode this CDR3 too. The gene calls are TRBV5-1 and TRBJ2-5; possibly TRBD1 for D (6 bases). The CDR3 sequence is 14 residues long. CDR1 is SGHRS and CDR2 is YFSETQ in the germline V gene. Trimming stripped 0 bases from V and 3 bases from J, with 9 bases between. The CDR3 region has the DNA TGCGCCAGCAGCTTGGGGCAGGGGAAAGAGACCCAGTACTTC. This codes for CASSLGQGKETQYF.

CDR3 region: CASSLTNLGETQYF. As DNA, the CDR3 is TGTGCCAGCAGCTTGACTAACCTTGGGGAGACCCAGTACTTC. The chain couples TRBV11-2 to TRBJ2-5; D may be TRBD2 (5 bases). Germline loops: CDR1 SGHAT, CDR2 FQNNGV. This CDR3 contains 14 residues. V was pared by 3 bases and J by 5 bases, with 13 bases between.

V is TRBV28 and J is TRBJ1-1; maybe TRBD1 (5 bases). Looked up from germline, CDR1 is MDHEN and CDR2 is SYDVKM. V lost 8 bases, J lost 5 bases, and 15 bases lay in between. The CDR3 length is 13 residues. Here the CDR3 DNA reads TGTGCCAGCCATATGGCAGGGAGGACTGAAGCTTTCTTT. This gives the protein CASHMAGRTEAFF.

CDR3 in DNA: TGTGCCAGCAGCGTAGAAGGTGGGGGGTTCCGGACCGGGGAGCTGTTTTTT. Translating gives CASSVEGGGFRTGELFF. The chain is built from TRBV9 and TRBJ2-2; D might be TRBD2 (6 bases). In germline, CDR1 is SGDLS, CDR2 YYNGEE. V dropped 0 bases and J dropped 5 bases, with 17 bases sitting between them. This CDR3 has 17 amino acids.

The V call is TRBV28, the J call TRBJ2-7; 9 positions match TRBD1. V lost 4 bases and J lost 2; bases outside the gene matches: 3. Germline lookup yields CDR1 MDHEN and CDR2 SYDVKM. The CDR3 totals 14 residues. CDR3 sequence reads: CASSSGTGTYEQYF. In nucleotides, the CDR3 is TGTGCCAGCAGTTCCGGGACAGGGACCTACGAGCAGTACTTC.

This chain links TRBV7-9 with TRBJ2-6, with D perhaps matching TRBD1 (6 bases). The CDR3 consists of 19 residues. V lost 3 bases and J lost 2, with 20 bases in between. Germline loops: CDR1 SEHNR, CDR2 FQNEAQ (reference sequence). For the CDR3, the DNA is TGTGCCAGCAGCTTTACCGGGACACCCCAGTTTGCTGGGGCCAACGTCCTGACTTTC. It translates to CASSFTGTPQFAGANVLTF.

This chain uses TRBV29-1 with TRBJ2-7; 10 nucleotides line up with TRBD2. Trimming removed 6 bases from V and 4 bases from J; junction bases left unmatched: 3. Germline loops: CDR1 SQVTM, CDR2 ANQGSEA. The CDR3 sequence is 12 residues long. This CDR3 reads CSVLTSGYEQYF. The CDR3 nucleotides are TGCAGCGTGTTGACTAGCGGGTACGAGCAGTACTTC.

This clone was observed a single time. The V and J genes are TRBV10-3 and TRBJ1-2; TRBD1 matches 7 bases. The V gene end was trimmed by 3 bases and the J gene end by 6 bases; junction bases not matched to a gene: 7. CDR3 size: 14 residues. Germline V gene data show CDR1 as ENHRY and CDR2 as SYGVKD. CDR3 sequence: CAISEDRVSNGYTF. CDR3 DNA sequence: TGTGCCATCAGTGAAGACAGGGTGTCGAATGGCTACACCTTC.

The chain recombines TRBV10-3 with TRBJ2-3, with 12 bases fitting TRBD1. The V gene end was trimmed by 4 bases and the J gene end by 5 bases; junction bases not matched to a gene: 10. The length of the CDR3 is 17 residues. Per germline, CDR1 ENHRY and CDR2 SYGVKD. Written as DNA, the CDR3 is TGTGCCATCAGTGCCTCAAGGGGACAGGGGGCAAAAGATACGCAGTATTTT. This codes for CAISASRGQGAKDTQYF.

Points on this clone: The sample carries other DNA sequences with the same CDR3. The chain carries TRBV9 and TRBJ1-1, with unresolved D. V shed 2 bases and J shed 4 bases, with 9 bases lying between them. The CDR3 has 13 amino acids. CDR1 and CDR2 from the germline V gene are SGDLS and YYNGEE. Here the CDR3 DNA reads TGTGCCAGCAGCGTCGGTTCAGGCACTGAAGCTTTCTTT. It specifies CASSVGSGTEAFF.

This sequence joins TRBV15 and TRBJ1-3; a possible D gene is TRBD1 (5 bases). Germline CDR1 and CDR2: LNHNV and YYDKDF (reference sequence). CDR3 length: 15 amino acids. V was clipped by 2 bases and J by 4 bases, with 12 bases between them. The CDR3 DNA reads TGTGCCACCAGCAGAACGACAGATCCCGGAAACACCATATATTTT. This translates into CATSRTTDPGNTIYF.